The clone carrying this T cell receptor (beta chain) showed up just a few times. Looked up from germline, CDR1 is SEHNR and CDR2 is FQNEAQ (reference sequence). Trimming cost V 1 base and J 8 bases, with 14 bases left between them. This CDR3 comprises 15 residues. A single record per CDR3 protein comes from TCRdb applying MiXCR to the 5' RACE reads. Among roughly 64,000 distinct CDR3 sequences listed, about 6.2% were seen once. This specimen belongs to a study of CD8 T cells in ankylosing spondylitis. The V and J genes are TRBV7-9 and TRBJ2-2; D gene uncertain. Source material: synovial fluid, either unsorted or a sorted T cell fraction (not recorded which). The TCR comes from a male donor with ankylosing spondylitis. CDR3 nucleotide sequence: TGTGCCAGCAGCTTAGGGAGCGCTCGTAGGGGGGAGCTGTTTTTT. This sequence encodes CASSLGSARRGELFF.